A single sample gave rise to the 10 T cell receptor beta chains below, sequenced in a study of T-cell reconstitution after alpha-beta-depleted transplantation in children. For TCRbeta, the library was prepared with unique molecular identifiers. TCRdb re-derived calls from the PCR reads in MiXCR, one entry per CDR3 protein. This sample has about 540,000 distinct CDR3 sequences, with approximately 20% found just once. The source material was PBMCs from the stem cell graft donor, sampled from the stem cell graft. Receptors originate from a human donor who donated a stem cell graft to a child with acute lymphoblastic leukemia.

V usage is TRBV12-3 or TRBV12-4 and J usage is TRBJ2-1; D unclear. The CDR3 consists of 12 residues. Between the trimmed V and J ends, which lost 7 bases and 7 bases, there was a span of 11 bases. This CDR3 is CASTKGPNEQFF. The CDR3 DNA sequence: TGTGCCAGCACTAAAGGTCCTAATGAGCAGTTCTTC.

This clonotype was counted only a few times. J is TRBJ1-2 and V is TRBV9, with D perhaps TRBD1 (5 bases). Germline CDR1 and CDR2: SGDLS and YYNGEE. Trimming pared 4 bases from V and 3 bases from J, leaving 13 bases between. The CDR3 has 14 amino acids. DNA of the CDR3: TGTGCCAGCAGCCCTACGGCGGGGGACTATGGCTACACCTTC. Translating it yields CASSPTAGDYGYTF.

This clonotype was recorded at least ten times. The chain couples TRBV5-1 to TRBJ1-1; no firm D call. V lost 8 bases and J lost 0, with 11 bases in between. The CDR3 covers 13 residues. CDR1 and CDR2 from the germline V gene are SGHRS and YFSETQ. The CDR3 coding sequence is TGCGCCAGTTCCGGGAGACTGAACACTGAAGCTTTCTTT. It codes for CASSGRLNTEAFF.

This clonotype was counted only a few times. The rearrangement links TRBV12-3 or TRBV12-4 to TRBJ1-1; 8 bases align to TRBD1. This CDR3 comprises 14 residues. V shed 5 bases, J shed 1 base, and the junction held 3 bases outside the gene matches. The DNA for the CDR3 is TGTGCCAGCAGTCAACAGGGGGGGAACACTGAAGCTTTCTTT. Protein sequence: CASSQQGGNTEAFF.

This clonotype was observed a few times. This chain links TRBV5-6 with TRBJ2-5, with 8 bases matching TRBD1. CDR1 SGHDT and CDR2 YYEEEE come from the germline V gene. V was pared by 3 bases and J by 4 bases, with 14 bases of the junction left unmatched. This CDR3 contains 17 residues. CDR3 region: CASSSTQKDRAPETQYF. DNA for the CDR3: TGTGCCAGCAGCTCTACTCAGAAGGACAGGGCCCCAGAGACCCAGTACTTC.

The chain uses TRBV10-3 and TRBJ2-5, with D perhaps being TRBD1 or TRBD2 (5 bases each). The V gene lost 1 base and the J gene lost 1 base, with 7 bases spanning the gap. The CDR3 is 14 amino acids. In germline, CDR1 is ENHRY, CDR2 SYGVKD. The CDR3 region has the DNA TGTGCCATCAGTGAGTGGGGGACCCAAGAGACCCAGTACTTC. It is translated as CAISEWGTQETQYF.

The chain employs TRBV5-1 and TRBJ1-1; no definite D call. The V and J ends lost 0 bases and 1 base respectively, with 7 bases between them. This CDR3 spans 14 amino acids. The germline V gene has CDR1 SGHRS and CDR2 YFSETQ. The CDR3 DNA follows: TGCGCCAGCAGCTTGGTGCCACCGAACACTGAAGCTTTCTTT. This codes for CASSLVPPNTEAFF.

This clonotype has a handful of counts. The V and J genes are TRBV12-3 or TRBV12-4 and TRBJ2-1, with 14 bases fitting TRBD2. This CDR3 is built from 19 residues. The J segment lost 4 bases and the V segment lost 3 bases, leaving 11 bases of the junction unmatched. This CDR3 is CASSLGRQGTSGRYNEQFF. The CDR3 DNA reads TGTGCCAGCAGTTTGGGCCGGCAGGGGACTAGCGGGAGATACAATGAGCAGTTCTTC.

V and J are TRBV6-2 or TRBV6-3 and TRBJ2-7; possibly TRBD1 for D (6 bases). CDR3 size: 15 residues. Trimming cost V 7 bases and J 4 bases, with 20 bases left between them. Germline lookup yields CDR1 MNHEY and CDR2 SVGEGT. The CDR3 loop is CASTPPRGDFYEQYF. In nucleotides, the CDR3 is TGTGCCAGCACTCCACCCAGGGGTGATTTTTACGAGCAGTACTTC.

The chain has TRBV29-1 and TRBJ2-5; D is possibly TRBD2 (6 bases). The CDR3 is 14 residues long. V lost 2 bases, J lost 2 bases, and 12 bases lay in between. Germline loops: CDR1 SQVTM, CDR2 ANQGSEA. The CDR3 spells CSVERETVQETQYF. CDR3 in DNA: TGCAGCGTTGAACGGGAGACAGTTCAAGAGACCCAGTACTTC.